This passage covers 27 T cell receptor beta chains from one sample sequenced in a study of CD8+ T cells in alopecia areata. Extraction of RNA preceded its reverse transcription into cDNA, which served as the sequencing template. The data were produced by immunoSEQ multiplex PCR, yet TCRdb's version contains in-frame clones alone and is incomplete. The sample carries over 120,000 clones, roughly half recorded once. Source: CD4+ T cells sorted from blood, taken at week 0. The receptors were sampled from a human donor with alopecia areata.

This clone has more than one count but fewer than ten. This chain links TRBV7-2 with TRBJ1-1; possibly TRBD1 for D (5 bases). Germline values: CDR1 SGHTA, CDR2 FQGNSA. The V gene lost 1 base and the J gene lost 8 bases, with 8 bases spanning the gap. The CDR3 consists of 12 residues. The CDR3 region is CASSLGWDEAFF. CDR3 nucleotide sequence: TGTGCCAGCAGCTTAGGGTGGGACGAAGCTTTCTTT.

In its sample, this clone was seen once. The chain uses TRBV13 and TRBJ2-3; possibly TRBD1 for D (5 bases). The CDR3 length is 14 residues. Germline lookup yields CDR1 PRHDT and CDR2 FYEKMQ (reference sequence). V lost 2 bases and J 2 bases, leaving 8 bases between the germline ends. The CDR3 here is CASSLRGSTDTQYF. The DNA of the CDR3 is TGTGCCAGCAGCTTAAGGGGCTCCACAGATACGCAGTATTTT. Full variable domain (remainder filled in from reference TRBV13 and TRBJ2-3): AAGVIQSPRHLIKEKRETATLKCYPIPRHDTVYWYQQGPGQDPQFLISFYEKMQSDKGSIPDRFSAQQFSDYHSELNMSSLELGDSALYFCASSLRGSTDTQYFGPGTRLTVL.

The chain recombines TRBV29-1 with TRBJ2-7, with a possible D match to TRBD1 (6 bases). Germline V lookup: CDR1 SQVTM, CDR2 ANQGSEA. The germline V and J ends were trimmed by 4 bases and 0 bases, with 10 bases remaining between them. The CDR3 has 13 amino acids. CDR3 in DNA: TGCAGCGTTGTAGGACAGCTCTCCTACGAGCAGTACTTC. It encodes CSVVGQLSYEQYF.

The V and J genes are TRBV5-4 and TRBJ1-5, with D unclear. The CDR3 contains 14 residues. The V end lost 0 bases, the J end lost 0 bases, and 4 bases lay between the germline ends. From germline, CDR1 is SGHNT and CDR2 YYREEE (reference sequence). CDR3 region: CASSLAGSNQPQHF. CDR3 in DNA: TGTGCCAGCAGCTTGGCCGGTAGCAATCAGCCCCAGCATTTT.

This clone was seen just once. The V call is TRBV27, the J call TRBJ1-2; D may be TRBD1 (6 bases). V lost 11 bases, J lost 4 bases, and 11 bases lay in between. Germline-derived CDR1 and CDR2 are MNHEY and SMNVEV (reference sequence). The CDR3 has 11 amino acids. The CDR3 is CACGGAYGYTF. DNA of the CDR3: TGTGCCTGCGGGGGGGCCTATGGCTACACCTTC.

The J gene is TRBJ2-1, the V gene TRBV5-1, with D possibly TRBD1 on 6 matching bases. This CDR3 has 15 amino acids. Germline values: CDR1 SGHRS, CDR2 YFSETQ. V shed 5 bases and J shed 3 bases, with 15 bases lying between them. The CDR3 DNA follows: TGCGCCAGCAGACGAACCGGGACAAACTACAATGAGCAGTTCTTC. Translation gives CASRRTGTNYNEQFF.

This clone was counted between two and nine times. The chain is built from TRBV30 and TRBJ2-1, with D possibly matching TRBD1 (6 bases). V dropped 2 bases and J dropped 8 bases, with 22 bases sitting between them. The CDR3 covers 16 residues. Germline V gene data show CDR1 as GTSNPN and CDR2 as SVGIG (reference sequence). The CDR3 coding sequence is TGTGCCTGGAGTAATTCGGGACACGGAGCGGTGTATGAGCAGTTCTTC. Protein product: CAWSNSGHGAVYEQFF.

The chain carries TRBV29-1 and TRBJ2-7; D ambiguous. Germline V gene data show CDR1 as SQVTM and CDR2 as ANQGSEA. This CDR3 is built from 12 residues. Between the trimmed V and J ends, which lost 4 bases and 5 bases, there was a span of 12 bases. CDR3 residues: CSVVAYEDEQYF. Here the CDR3 DNA reads TGCAGCGTTGTGGCGTATGAGGACGAGCAGTACTTC.

The genes are TRBV29-1 and TRBJ2-5; D call uncertain. This CDR3 region has 12 residues. Trimming left V 7 bases short and J 0 bases short, with 9 bases between. Germline CDR1 reads SQVTM; CDR2 reads ANQGSEA. This CDR3 is CSEGDYQETQYF. The CDR3 coding sequence is TGCAGCGAGGGTGATTACCAAGAGACCCAGTACTTC. Full variable domain (missing parts from reference TRBV29-1 and TRBJ2-5): SAVISQKPSRDICQRGTSLTIQCQVDSQVTMMFWYRQQPGQSLTLIATANQGSEATYESGFVIDKFPISRPNLTFSTLTVSNMSPEDSSIYLCSEGDYQETQYFGPGTRLLVL.

J is TRBJ2-7 and V is TRBV5-4, with a weak D call TRBD1 (6 bases). The CDR3 has 17 residues. V lost 3 bases and J 2 bases, leaving 21 bases between the germline ends. The germline V gene has CDR1 SGHNT and CDR2 YYREEE (reference sequence). DNA for the CDR3: TGTGCCAGCAGCTCCCCATCCGACCCGGGACAAACCTACGAGCAGTACTTC. As protein: CASSSPSDPGQTYEQYF.

This clone appeared a single time. The chain links TRBV20-1 to TRBJ2-4; D is uncertain. The V end lost 6 bases, the J end lost 2 bases, and 5 bases lay between the germline ends. From germline, CDR1 is DFQATT and CDR2 SNEGSKA (reference sequence). The CDR3 is made up of 11 amino acids. The CDR3 here is CSAETKNIQYF. The CDR3 bases are TGCAGTGCGGAGACCAAAAACATTCAGTACTTC.

This chain joins TRBV7-9 and TRBJ2-3; the match to TRBD2 covers 10 bases. CDR1 and CDR2 (germline): SEHNR, FQNEAQ (reference sequence). Trimming removed 5 bases from V and 2 bases from J; junction bases left unmatched: 4. The CDR3 covers 15 residues. The chain's CDR3 is CASSEGLAITDTQYF. The CDR3 coding sequence is TGTGCCAGCAGCGAGGGACTAGCGATCACAGATACGCAGTATTTT.

This clone has just a few counts. The chain employs TRBV7-2 and TRBJ1-4, with a possible D match to TRBD1 (5 bases). The CDR3 loop spans 13 amino acids. V lost 6 bases to trimming and J lost 8 bases, with 13 bases between them. Germline loops: CDR1 SGHTA, CDR2 FQGNSA. The CDR3 reads CASSPAGTEKLFF. The CDR3, as DNA: TGTGCCAGCAGTCCTGCGGGGACCGAAAAACTGTTTTTT.

This clone turned up a few times. The J gene is TRBJ2-5, the V gene TRBV18, with 15 bases that match TRBD2. The germline CDR1 and CDR2 sequences are KGHSH and LQKENI. V gave up 0 bases and J gave up 6 bases; unmatched junction bases: 2. The CDR3 runs to 16 residues. The CDR3 sequence: CASSPPGLAGGKTQYF. CDR3 nucleotide sequence: TGTGCCAGCTCACCACCAGGACTAGCGGGAGGGAAGACCCAGTACTTC.

This clone has more than one count but fewer than ten. The chain employs TRBV7-3 and TRBJ2-3, with 8 bases identical to TRBD2. This CDR3 region has 13 residues. Germline V gives CDR1 SGHTA, CDR2 FQGTGA. The V segment lost 3 bases and the J segment 5 bases; nucleotides outside the gene matches: 1. The CDR3 loop reads CASSLGLGDTQYF. The CDR3, as DNA: TGTGCCAGCAGCTTGGGACTAGGAGATACGCAGTATTTT. Together with reference TRBV7-3 and TRBJ2-3, the CDR3 gives the full variable domain: GAGVSQTPSNKVTEKGKYVELRCDPISGHTALYWYRQSLGQGPEFLIYFQGTGAADDSGLPNDRFFAVRPEGSVSTLKIQRTERGDSAVYLCASSLGLGDTQYFGPGTRLTVL.

The chain couples TRBV2 to TRBJ2-7; D is uncertain. Trimming shortened V by 1 base and J by 7 bases, and 11 bases separated the two germline ends. Germline V gene lookup returns CDR1 SNHLY and CDR2 FYNNEI. The CDR3 covers 13 residues. CDR3 sequence: CASSEDTLGEQYF. CDR3 nucleotide sequence: TGTGCCAGCAGTGAAGACACCCTCGGGGAGCAGTACTTC.

The CDR3 reads CASSPQPGGVLYGYTF. CDR3 bases: TGTGCCAGCAGCCCCCAACCAGGGGGCGTTCTCTATGGCTACACCTTC. V usage is TRBV9 and J usage is TRBJ1-2; 8 bases agree with TRBD1. Trimming removed 4 bases from V and 4 bases from J; junction bases left unmatched: 12. The CDR3 has 16 residues. Germline lookup yields CDR1 SGDLS and CDR2 YYNGEE.

This clone was found once. J is TRBJ2-1 and V is TRBV29-1; 12 bases are a match to TRBD1. V was pared by 6 bases and J by 12 bases, with 15 bases of the junction left unmatched. Germline CDR1 and CDR2: SQVTM and ANQGSEA. The CDR3 consists of 15 residues. The CDR3 DNA sequence: TGCAGCGTAGATCCCGGGACAGGGGGCTTCAGGGGGCAGTTCTTC. This translates into CSVDPGTGGFRGQFF.

V and J are TRBV6-1 and TRBJ2-7; D is uncertain. Germline CDR1 is MNHNS and CDR2 is SASEGT. This CDR3 region has 11 residues. Deletions cut 4 bases from V and 3 bases from J, with 4 bases between. The CDR3 spells CASSGFYEQYF. CDR3 nucleotide sequence: TGTGCCAGCAGTGGGTTCTACGAGCAGTACTTC.

The chain uses TRBV30 and TRBJ1-1, with D possibly being TRBD1 (6 bases). Deletions cut 6 bases from V and 5 bases from J, with 25 bases between. The germline gives CDR1 GTSNPN, CDR2 SVGIG (reference sequence). The CDR3 is made up of 16 amino acids. The CDR3 region has the DNA TGTGCCTGCTCACCCGGGGGGGCAAACGGTAGGACTGAAGCTTTCTTT. As protein: CACSPGGANGRTEAFF.

This clone was seen just once. V usage is TRBV7-9 and J usage is TRBJ2-1, with 9 positions matching TRBD2. Germline assignment: CDR1 SEHNR and CDR2 FQNEAQ (reference sequence). The junction had 12 bases not matched to a gene; V was cut back by 5 bases and J by 4 bases. The CDR3 has 17 residues. The CDR3 sequence: CASSPRRTLAGYNEQFF. As DNA, the CDR3 is TGTGCCAGCAGCCCCCGCCGAACCCTAGCGGGGTACAATGAGCAGTTCTTC.

V gene TRBV7-2 combines with J gene TRBJ2-7; D not resolved. V shed 4 bases and J shed 1 base, with 11 bases lying between them. The germline CDR1 and CDR2 sequences are SGHTA and FQGNSA. This CDR3 is built from 14 residues. CDR3 in DNA: TGTGCCAGCAGCTCCAGACTGGCTTCCTACGAGCAGTACTTC. Amino acid sequence: CASSSRLASYEQYF.

The chain couples TRBV7-8 to TRBJ2-5; TRBD2 agrees at 11 bases. The length of the CDR3 is 18 residues. Germline CDR1 reads SGHVS; CDR2 reads FQNEAQ. V lost 8 bases, J lost 2 bases, and 16 bases stayed unmatched. CDR3 bases: TGTGCCAGCTGGCCGGGACTAGCGGAAAGCGTAAGACAAGAGACCCAGTACTTC. Translation gives CASWPGLAESVRQETQYF. Supplemented by reference TRBV7-8 and TRBJ2-5, the full variable domain reads GAGVSQSPRYKVAKRGQDVALRCDPISGHVSLFWYQQALGQGPEFLTYFQNEAQLDKSGLPSDRFFAERPEGSVSTLKIQRTQQEDSAVYLCASWPGLAESVRQETQYFGPGTRLLVL.

The chain links TRBV19 to TRBJ2-6; no firm D call. With 3 bases removed from V and 0 bases from J, the gap between germline ends came to 12 bases. This CDR3 contains 17 residues. Germline CDR1 reads LNHDA; CDR2 reads SQIVND (reference sequence). The CDR3 spells CASSMRSVSSGANVLTF. DNA for the CDR3: TGTGCCAGTAGTATGAGATCGGTATCCTCTGGGGCCAACGTCCTGACTTTC.

This chain links TRBV9 with TRBJ2-7; 9 bases line up with TRBD2. CDR3 length: 14 residues. Per the germline V gene, CDR1 is SGDLS and CDR2 is YYNGEE. With 4 bases clipped from V and 2 bases from J, the junction kept 4 bases outside the gene matches. The CDR3 loop is CASSRTSDTYEQYF. The CDR3 DNA follows: TGTGCCAGCAGCCGGACTAGCGACACCTACGAGCAGTACTTC. Supplemented by reference TRBV9 and TRBJ2-7, the full variable domain reads DSGVTQTPKHLITATGQRVTLRCSPRSGDLSVYWYQQSLDQGLQFLIQYYNGEERAKGNILERFSAQQFPDLHSELNLSSLELGDSALYFCASSRTSDTYEQYFGPGTRLTVT.

The V gene is TRBV30, the J gene TRBJ2-7, with D uncertain. CDR3 length: 13 amino acids. Germline CDR1 is GTSNPN and CDR2 is SVGIG (reference sequence). The V gene lost 2 bases and the J gene lost 7 bases, with 15 bases spanning the gap. Here the CDR3 DNA reads TGTGCCTGGAGTACATCCCCGGGTCTGGAGCAGTACTTC. Amino acids: CAWSTSPGLEQYF.

The chain combines TRBV9 with TRBJ2-1; 7 bases are shared with TRBD1. CDR3 length equals 13 residues. Looked up from germline, CDR1 is SGDLS and CDR2 is YYNGEE. The V gene end was trimmed by 0 bases and the J gene end by 10 bases; junction bases not matched to a gene: 4. For the CDR3, the DNA is TGTGCCAGCAGCGTAGAAGGGGGCGTCGAGCAGTTCTTC. It codes for CASSVEGGVEQFF.